The source of this T cell receptor beta chain is a study of blood T cells in healthy people across ages (dated by TCRdb to 2014 to 2015). Turning to the overall study: In model experiments, template switching captured about one uniquely barcoded TCR beta cDNA molecule for every two T cells. Age-related changes in TCR beta repertoire diversity were measured in the study by deep sequencing normalized with unique cDNA molecular identifiers. Donors were grouped into four age groups: young (average approximately 15 years), middle-aged (39), aged (around 60) and long-lived (over 80). Donors of different ages were randomly distributed across sequencing lanes to avoid experimental bias. For two donors (one aged 18 to 29 and one aged 80 or older), the study analyzed two additional independent replicas of 1 million unique cDNA reads from the same blood draw.

The study at large found these results: The CMV infection status of donors was not known, potentially confounding age-related changes in expanded clonotypes. Because profiling used bulk unsorted PBMCs, naive and antigen-experienced compartments could not be compared conclusively. Total diversity estimates from one million sequenced T cells were considered lower bounds and underestimates. As age increased, observed TCR beta diversity per million T cells dropped in a roughly linear way, and a significant reduction was already evident by age about 36. The long-lived group showed more naive CD4+ T cells, fewer expanded clones and increased TCR diversity than the aged group, suggesting age selection. The percentage of naive T cells measured by flow cytometry correlated strongly with observed TCR beta diversity.

Library generation was performed with 5' RACE. Sequencing relied on an Illumina HiSeq 2500. A second PCR of 7 to 11 cycles was performed with a sample-barcoded 5' primer and a J-beta primer mix. Each TCR beta cDNA molecule received a unique molecular identifier from a template-switch 5' adaptor carrying 12 random nucleotides. Each sample yielded at least 2.5 million CDR3-containing paired-end reads. All of the RNA was converted into first-strand cDNA using the Mint cDNA synthesis kit, with a TRBC-specific oligonucleotide serving as the primer. Following uracil-DNA glycosylase treatment, all cDNA underwent a first 18-cycle PCR with the universal primers M1SS and BC2_uni_R. In the original analysis: Normalization of each sample was performed by random selection of 1 million high-quality reads, each carrying a distinct molecular identifier. Instead of being binned into consensus sequences, reads that shared molecular identifiers were thrown out. MiTCR, run with a Q25 quality threshold and the strictest error-elimination algorithm, handled CDR3 identification, clonotype clustering and error correction. Lower-bound total TCR beta diversity was estimated with a nonparametric unseen species model using Euler transformation. The public reads were reprocessed in TCRdb via fastp at Q25 and MiXCR, keeping in-frame beta chains. Each entry merges the rows of one CDR3 protein and shows their most common DNA and genes. These V and J calls originate from TCRdb's pipeline instead of the authors' own analysis. Within this sample are 650,000 to 1,000,000 distinct CDR3 sequences, with approximately 35% of them counted one time only. The top ten constitute 10% to 15% of the sample.

This clonotype was seen a few times. Its antigen remains unidentified. Base qualities are not provided; no much larger clone lies one nucleotide away. Donors were a few dozen systemically healthy Caucasian individuals from Russia aged roughly 6 to 90 years. Ten milliliters of peripheral blood were drawn from each donor into EDTA-treated Vacutainer tubes. PBMCs were isolated by Ficoll-Paque density-gradient centrifugation, with at least 6.5 million obtained per sample. Trizol reagent was used to extract total RNA from PBMCs, with at least 6 micrograms per sample. For every donor, an aliquot of PBMCs went through flow cytometry to measure the percentages of naive CD45RAhigh/CD27high T cells. This clonotype originated in a man between 18 and 35 years old in good health. Sequenced: blood.

The nucleotides read TGCGCCAGCACCCACGGGCCCGGGACAGGGGAAGCCGGGGAGCTGTTTTTT. This translates into CASTHGPGTGEAGELFF. The chain is assembled from TRBV4-3 and TRBJ2-2; TRBD1 matches 10 bases in the middle. In the germline V gene, CDR1 corresponds to LGHNA and CDR2 to YSLEER. V is cut back by 7 bases and J by 6 bases, with 14 bases in the junction unmatched. The CDR3 contains 17 residues, cysteine and phenylalanine counted. Only the CDR3 DNA stays, 51 bases, in frame from base 1.